These 30 T cell receptor beta chains were sequenced from one sample in a study of T cells expressing NK-cell markers. Each CDR3 protein gets one entry in TCRdb, which reprocessed the 5' RACE reads and gives no DNA. Recorded here are roughly 350,000 distinct CDR3 sequences; the top ten clones represent around 5.3%. Sequencing was performed on blood T cells: a sorted CD56 or NKG2C T cell subset, CD4+ or CD8+ T cells, or bulk PBMC T cells (not recorded which). The receptors come from a man aged 18 to 69 in good health.

The CDR3 sequence: CASSSRPTGGALNTQYF. The chain combines TRBV11-2 with TRBJ2-3; TCRdb proposes TRBD2, but this gene call is untestable without DNA. Germline values: CDR1 SGHAT, CDR2 FQNNGV. This CDR3 region has 17 residues.

The chain employs TRBV10-3 and TRBJ2-3; as DNA is missing, the TRBD2 call by TCRdb cannot be tested. Germline V gene sequence: CDR1 ENHRY, CDR2 SYGVKD. CDR3 length equals 15 residues. CDR3 protein: CAISEGLAAPDTQYF.

The chain carries TRBV7-9 and TRBJ2-5; TCRdb designates TRBD1, a call that cannot be tested without DNA. CDR1 and CDR2 (germline): SEHNR, FQNEAQ (reference sequence). The CDR3 is 12 amino acids. CDR3 protein: CAGGTRKETQYF. Full variable domain (missing parts from reference TRBV7-9 and TRBJ2-5): DTGVSQNPRHKITKRGQNVTFRCDPISEHNRLYWYRQTLGQGPEFLTYFQNEAQLEKSRLLSDRFSAERPKGSFSTLEIQRTEQGDSAMYLCAGGTRKETQYFGPGTRLLVL.

The rearrangement links TRBV5-1 to TRBJ2-3; with no DNA, the TCRdb D assignment of TRBD1 cannot be verified. Germline V lookup: CDR1 SGHRS, CDR2 YFSETQ. The CDR3 loop spans 14 amino acids. CDR3 region: CASSYPGSTDTQYF.

The rearrangement links TRBV29-1 to TRBJ2-1; there is no DNA to check the TCRdb D call of TRBD2. The CDR3 runs to 13 residues. Germline V gene lookup returns CDR1 SQVTM and CDR2 ANQGSEA. CDR3: CSTHLGRGLEQFF.

The V gene is TRBV6-1, the J gene TRBJ1-5. Germline CDR1 reads MNHNS; CDR2 reads SASEGT. The CDR3 spans 15 residues. The CDR3: CASSAAGGTNQPQHF.

This chain connects TRBV24-1 to TRBJ2-1; TCRdb proposes TRBD2, but this gene call is untestable without DNA. The CDR3 covers 19 residues. The V gene's germline CDR1 is KGHDR and CDR2 SFDVKD. The CDR3 is CATSDTKESAGGKLWEQFF.

CDR3 sequence reads: CASSLNTGTNVLTF. The chain joins TRBV7-3 to TRBJ2-6; the TRBD1 assignment by TCRdb is unverifiable without DNA. The CDR3 is 14 residues long. Germline loops: CDR1 SGHTA, CDR2 FQGTGA.

The V and J genes are TRBV18 and TRBJ2-3; as DNA is missing, the TRBD2 call by TCRdb cannot be tested. The length of the CDR3 is 16 residues. From germline, CDR1 is KGHSH and CDR2 LQKENI. CDR3: CASSPRLAGIADTQYF.

The rearrangement joins TRBV2 to TRBJ1-1. The CDR3 sequence is 14 residues long. Per germline, CDR1 SNHLY and CDR2 FYNNEI. The CDR3 here is CASSVIPDLTEAFF.

V and J are TRBV12-3 or TRBV12-4 and TRBJ1-4; TCRdb selects TRBD1, and the lack of DNA leaves this call unchecked. The CDR3 extends over 16 amino acids. This chain's CDR3 is CASSLRQGRTNEKLFF.

CDR3 sequence: CSVAAGQRYEQYF. The chain carries TRBV29-1 and TRBJ2-7; TCRdb picks TRBD1, but there is no DNA to check that call. CDR3 length: 13 residues. From germline, CDR1 is SQVTM and CDR2 ANQGSEA.

The chain has TRBV27 and TRBJ2-1; TCRdb's assignment of TRBD2 cannot be checked, as there is no DNA. The germline gives CDR1 MNHEY, CDR2 SMNVEV (reference sequence). CDR3 length equals 17 residues. CDR3 loop: CASSRNPFGAGDNEQFF.

This rearrangement joins TRBV29-1 to TRBJ2-3. The CDR3 sequence is 14 residues long. CDR1 SQVTM and CDR2 ANQGSEA come from the germline V gene. This CDR3 is CSVLGQASTDTQYF.

This chain links TRBV11-1 with TRBJ2-2; TCRdb designates TRBD1, a call that cannot be tested without DNA. Per the germline V gene, CDR1 is SGHAT and CDR2 is FQDESV (reference sequence). The CDR3 is made up of 15 amino acids. The CDR3 protein is CASSTWTQATGELFF.

This sequence joins TRBV19 and TRBJ2-1; TCRdb designates TRBD2, a call that cannot be tested without DNA. Germline V gene sequence: CDR1 LNHDA, CDR2 SQIVND (reference sequence). The CDR3 length is 20 residues. CDR3 sequence: CASSISPGLKRGETYNEQFF.

The CDR3 reads CASSTRPGYSYEQYF. This sequence joins TRBV7-6 and TRBJ2-7; the D call of TRBD2 rests on TCRdb alone, since no DNA is present to check it. In germline, CDR1 is SGHVS, CDR2 FNYEAQ. The CDR3 length is 15 residues.

J is TRBJ2-1 and V is TRBV3-1; TCRdb's assignment of TRBD1 cannot be checked, as there is no DNA. The CDR3 runs 16 residues. Germline assignment: CDR1 LGHDT and CDR2 YNNKEL (reference sequence). The CDR3 loop reads CASSPPRTGTINEQFF.

Here the CDR3 reads CASSRNRGRFGSPLHF. This chain joins TRBV7-2 and TRBJ1-6; there is no DNA to check the TCRdb D call of TRBD1. The CDR3 has 16 amino acids. Germline V gene sequence: CDR1 SGHTA, CDR2 FQGNSA.

The chain uses TRBV27 and TRBJ2-5; TCRdb calls TRBD1, which cannot be checked without DNA. The CDR3 is 17 residues long. The germline CDR1 and CDR2 sequences are MNHEY and SMNVEV (reference sequence). The CDR3 spells CASSLIPYRQGRETQYF.

This rearrangement joins TRBV6-6 to TRBJ1-5. The V gene's germline CDR1 is MNHNY and CDR2 SVGAGI (reference sequence). This CDR3 contains 13 residues. The CDR3: CASTLDGNQPQHF.

The J gene is TRBJ2-3, the V gene TRBV6-1; the TCRdb call, TRBD1, lacks DNA for checking. CDR1 MNHNS and CDR2 SASEGT come from the germline V gene. The CDR3 has 15 amino acids. CDR3 sequence: CASSERGGPADTQYF.

The rearrangement uses TRBV5-1 and TRBJ1-2. The CDR3 runs 13 residues. CDR1 and CDR2 from the germline V gene are SGHRS and YFSETQ. CDR3: CASSLTVNYGYTF.

V usage is TRBV5-1 and J usage is TRBJ2-6; TCRdb indicates TRBD1, and absent DNA this call remains unverified. The V gene's germline CDR1 is SGHRS and CDR2 YFSETQ. This CDR3 contains 15 residues. The CDR3 reads CASSLTGSGANVLTF.

The chain is built from TRBV3-1 and TRBJ2-1; TCRdb returns TRBD2, unconfirmable since there is no DNA. CDR1 and CDR2 (germline): LGHDT, YNNKEL (reference sequence). This CDR3 comprises 16 residues. CDR3 in amino acids: CASSQWTSGVGNEQFF.

CDR3 region: CASSSGLEAIRPYNEQFF. The chain couples TRBV5-6 to TRBJ2-1; TCRdb lists TRBD2, though no DNA is available to test this call. Germline V CDR1 and CDR2: SGHDT, YYEEEE. The CDR3 totals 18 residues. Looking up the rest from reference TRBV5-6 and TRBJ2-1 gives the full variable domain: DAGVTQSPTHLIKTRGQQVTLRCSPKSGHDTVSWYQQALGQGPQFIFQYYEEEERQRGNFPDRFSGHQFPNYSSELNVNALLLGDSALYLCASSSGLEAIRPYNEQFFGPGTRLTVL.

The V gene is TRBV7-9, the J gene TRBJ2-7; there is no DNA to check the TCRdb D call of TRBD2. Per germline, CDR1 SEHNR and CDR2 FQNEAQ (reference sequence). This CDR3 is built from 13 residues. CDR3 loop: CASSLAEGRKQYF.

J is TRBJ2-1 and V is TRBV4-1. The CDR3 totals 14 residues. Germline V lookup: CDR1 MGHRA, CDR2 YSYEKL. The CDR3 protein is CASSQALAYNEQFF.

The rearrangement links TRBV30 to TRBJ2-7; TCRdb names TRBD2, which stays unverified in the absence of DNA. Germline V lookup: CDR1 GTSNPN, CDR2 SVGIG (reference sequence). The CDR3 totals 12 residues. The CDR3 protein is CAWSLGGAEQYF.

The chain links TRBV7-2 to TRBJ2-1; TCRdb picks TRBD1, but there is no DNA to check that call. CDR3 size: 12 residues. CDR1 SGHTA and CDR2 FQGNSA come from the germline V gene. CDR3 sequence: CASRSGSGEQFF.